The 19 T cell receptor beta chains below were found in one sample sequenced in a study of control samples from healthy donors and cancer patients. The data were produced by immunoSEQ multiplex PCR, yet TCRdb's version contains in-frame clones alone and is incomplete. The sample lists more than 95,000 clones, around 89% occurring once. The sample taken for sequencing was PBMCs. These receptors were collected from a man aged 55 to 70 with lung cancer.

The J gene is TRBJ1-2, the V gene TRBV19; 7 bases are a match to TRBD1. The length of the CDR3 is 17 residues. Germline values: CDR1 LNHDA, CDR2 SQIVND (reference sequence). Trimming removed 6 bases from V and 4 bases from J; junction bases left unmatched: 17. The CDR3 sequence: CASSLLRTGARSYGYTF. As DNA, the CDR3 is TGTGCCAGTAGCCTCCTCCGGACAGGCGCTAGAAGCTATGGCTACACCTTC.

V and J are TRBV4-1 and TRBJ1-6, with a possible D match to TRBD1 (6 bases). V lost 1 base, J lost 0 bases, and 10 bases lay in between. Germline V gives CDR1 MGHRA, CDR2 YSYEKL. This CDR3 comprises 17 residues. CDR3 loop: CASSQGTALSYNSPLHF. The CDR3 region has the DNA TGCGCCAGCAGCCAAGGGACAGCCCTCTCCTATAATTCACCCCTCCACTTT.

The V call is TRBV18, the J call TRBJ2-2, with 9 bases that match TRBD1. The CDR3 has 15 residues. CDR1 KGHSH and CDR2 LQKENI come from the germline V gene. V was clipped by 5 bases and J by 3 bases; unmatched bases: 4. The CDR3 here is CASSSGTGHTGELFF. DNA for the CDR3: TGTGCCAGCTCATCCGGGACAGGGCACACCGGGGAGCTGTTTTTT.

This chain connects TRBV6-1 to TRBJ1-4; D unclear. Trimming shortened V by 2 bases and J by 6 bases, and 10 bases separated the two germline ends. This CDR3 contains 14 residues. Germline-derived CDR1 and CDR2 are MNHNS and SASEGT. The CDR3, as DNA: TGTGCCAGCAGTGAACGGGGTGGGGATGAAAAACTGTTTTTT. This sequence encodes CASSERGGDEKLFF.

The V and J genes are TRBV2 and TRBJ1-3, with a tentative D call TRBD1 (5 bases). Germline loops: CDR1 SNHLY, CDR2 FYNNEI. With 6 bases removed from V and 3 bases from J, the gap between germline ends came to 15 bases. This CDR3 region has 15 residues. Here the CDR3 reads CASRKGAGFGNTIYF. DNA for the CDR3: TGTGCCAGCAGGAAAGGGGCAGGATTTGGAAACACCATATATTTT.

The CDR3 bases are TGTGCCAGCAGCTCACGACTAGCGGATGTCTACAATGAGCAGTTCTTC. It codes for CASSSRLADVYNEQFF. The gene calls are TRBV11-1 and TRBJ2-1, with 9 bases fitting TRBD2. J was trimmed by 3 bases and V by 4 bases; bases with no gene match: 7. The CDR3 has 16 residues. CDR1 is SGHAT, CDR2 FQDESV, per germline (reference sequence).

The table lists this clone with a few counts. The chain recombines TRBV5-1 with TRBJ1-4, with no clear D. Deletions cut 0 bases from V and 6 bases from J, with 9 bases between. The V gene's germline CDR1 is SGHRS and CDR2 YFSETQ. The CDR3 is 14 amino acids. CDR3 in DNA: TGCGCCAGCAGCTTGGTCCCTACAGATGAAAAACTGTTTTTT. Amino acid sequence: CASSLVPTDEKLFF.

As regards this clone: This sample includes further DNA sequences coding for the same CDR3. The chain combines TRBV7-8 with TRBJ2-7; the D gene is possibly TRBD1 (5 bases). V lost 1 base, J lost 2 bases, and 18 bases lay in between. This CDR3 spans 17 amino acids. CDR1 is SGHVS, CDR2 FQNEAQ, per germline. CDR3 DNA sequence: TGTGCCAGCAGCTTAGGATGGTTTTCCACAGGAACCTACGAGCAGTACGTC. It yields the protein CASSLGWFSTGTYEQYV.

V gene TRBV5-1 combines with J gene TRBJ2-5; 10 bases fit TRBD1. This CDR3 contains 15 residues. J lost 4 bases, V lost 4 bases, and 7 bases had no gene match. Germline loops: CDR1 SGHRS, CDR2 YFSETQ. The DNA of the CDR3 is TGCGCCAGCAGCGGGAAGACAGGGGGCTCAGAGACCCAGTACTTC. Protein product: CASSGKTGGSETQYF.

This chain links TRBV6-6 with TRBJ1-1; unclear D gene. The CDR3 is made up of 13 amino acids. Deletions cut 7 bases from V and 4 bases from J, with 13 bases between. Per the germline V gene, CDR1 is MNHNY and CDR2 is SVGAGI (reference sequence). This chain's CDR3 is CASNLQSGTEAFF. The CDR3 DNA reads TGTGCCAGCAACCTCCAAAGCGGCACTGAAGCTTTCTTT.

This chain joins TRBV12-5 and TRBJ1-1; 11 nucleotides match TRBD1. V gave up 5 bases and J gave up 7 bases; unmatched junction bases: 9. Per germline, CDR1 LGHNT and CDR2 FRNRAP. The CDR3 is made up of 15 amino acids. CDR3 sequence: CASGPRTGGKVEAFF. For the CDR3, the DNA is TGTGCTAGTGGTCCGAGGACAGGGGGCAAGGTTGAAGCTTTCTTT.

The chain employs TRBV11-1 and TRBJ2-7, with D maybe TRBD1 (5 bases). V lost 1 base, J lost 2 bases, and 12 bases lay in between. The germline CDR1 and CDR2 sequences are SGHAT and FQDESV (reference sequence). This CDR3 is built from 15 residues. The CDR3 region has the DNA TGTGCCAGCAGCTTAGAGGCAGGGATCACCTACGAGCAGTACTTC. Protein: CASSLEAGITYEQYF.

This clone was seen a single time. This chain uses TRBV30 with TRBJ2-2, with TRBD2 matching 8 bases. The germline gives CDR1 GTSNPN, CDR2 SVGIG (reference sequence). After removal of 1 base from V and 4 bases from J, the junction contained 5 bases not matched to a gene. This CDR3 has 15 amino acids. The DNA for the CDR3 is TGTGCCTGGAGTGGGCTAGCGGGTCGCACCGGGGAGCTGTTTTTT. Its protein product is CAWSGLAGRTGELFF.

The CDR3 DNA sequence: TGTGCCAGCAGCCAAGTGGGGTGGGACAGCACCGGGGAGCTGTTTTTT. As protein: CASSQVGWDSTGELFF. The chain recombines TRBV4-2 with TRBJ2-2; 7 bases line up with TRBD1. The CDR3 is made up of 16 amino acids. Germline assignment: CDR1 LGHNA and CDR2 YNFKEQ. Germline trimming cut 1 base from V and 4 bases from J; bases unmatched to any gene: 6.

The rearrangement joins TRBV3-1 (or the pseudogene TRBV3-2) to TRBJ2-5; 13 bases agree with TRBD2. Germline CDR1 and CDR2: LGHDT and YNNKEL (reference sequence). J gave up 3 bases and V 4 bases, and 5 bases lay outside the gene matches. The length of the CDR3 is 16 residues. CDR3 sequence reads: CASSLGTSGAEETQYF. CDR3 DNA sequence: TGTGCCAGCAGCCTTGGGACTAGCGGGGCTGAAGAGACCCAGTACTTC.

This clone was observed a few times. The chain employs TRBV14 and TRBJ2-7; no definite D call. The CDR3 has 13 amino acids. The ends were cut back, 1 base at V and 5 bases at J, with 9 bases in the middle. Germline-derived CDR1 and CDR2 are SGHDN and FVKESK. The CDR3 region has the DNA TGTGCCAGCAGCCAAGTCTGGTCCCACGAGCAGTACTTC. Encoded protein: CASSQVWSHEQYF.

This clone has only one observation. The rearrangement links TRBV5-1 to TRBJ2-1; 9 nucleotides line up with TRBD2. Germline CDR1 and CDR2: SGHRS and YFSETQ. The CDR3 is 15 amino acids. The V and J ends lost 6 bases and 0 bases, in that order; junction bases with no gene match: 4. The CDR3 loop reads CASTRTSVSYNEQFF. Written as DNA, the CDR3 is TGCGCCAGCACCAGGACTAGCGTCTCCTACAATGAGCAGTTCTTC.

The chain links TRBV7-3 to TRBJ2-5, with 9 positions matching TRBD1. Per germline, CDR1 SGHTA and CDR2 FQGTGA. The CDR3 totals 13 residues. V was pared by 5 bases and J by 3 bases, with 1 base of the junction left unmatched. CDR3 residues: CASSRTGEETQYF. CDR3 coding DNA: TGTGCCAGCAGCAGGACAGGGGAAGAGACCCAGTACTTC. The complete variable domain, with remaining parts taken from reference TRBV7-3 and TRBJ2-5, reads GAGVSQTPSNKVTEKGKYVELRCDPISGHTALYWYRQSLGQGPEFLIYFQGTGAADDSGLPNDRFFAVRPEGSVSTLKIQRTERGDSAVYLCASSRTGEETQYFGPGTRLLVL.

In this sample, this clone turned up once. The genes are TRBV18 and TRBJ2-7; D may match TRBD1 or TRBD2 (7 bases each). Germline V gene data show CDR1 as KGHSH and CDR2 as LQKENI. The CDR3 extends over 17 amino acids. Trimming cost V 3 bases and J 0 bases, with 18 bases left between them. The DNA of the CDR3 is TGTGCCAGCTCACCCCCAGGGGGGGAGCAGACCTCCTACGAGCAGTACTTC. The encoded protein is CASSPPGGEQTSYEQYF.